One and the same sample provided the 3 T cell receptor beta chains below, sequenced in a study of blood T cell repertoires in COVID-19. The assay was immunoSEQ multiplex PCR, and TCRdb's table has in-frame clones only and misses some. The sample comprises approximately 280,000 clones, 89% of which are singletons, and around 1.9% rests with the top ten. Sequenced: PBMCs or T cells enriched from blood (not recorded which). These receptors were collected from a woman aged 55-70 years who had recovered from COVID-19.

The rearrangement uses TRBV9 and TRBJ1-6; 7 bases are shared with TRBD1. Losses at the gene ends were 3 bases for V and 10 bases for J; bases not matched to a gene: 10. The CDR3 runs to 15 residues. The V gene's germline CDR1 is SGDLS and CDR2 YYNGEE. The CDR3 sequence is CASSAAGTVGSPLHF. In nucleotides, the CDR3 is TGTGCCAGCAGCGCCGCGGGGACAGTTGGGTCACCCCTCCACTTT.

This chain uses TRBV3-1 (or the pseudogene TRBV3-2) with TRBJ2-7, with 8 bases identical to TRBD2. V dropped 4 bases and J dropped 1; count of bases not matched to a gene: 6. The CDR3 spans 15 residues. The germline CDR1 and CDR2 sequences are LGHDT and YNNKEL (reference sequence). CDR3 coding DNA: TGTGCCAGCAGCCTCCGGACTAGCCCTTCCTACGAGCAGTACTTC. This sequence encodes CASSLRTSPSYEQYF.

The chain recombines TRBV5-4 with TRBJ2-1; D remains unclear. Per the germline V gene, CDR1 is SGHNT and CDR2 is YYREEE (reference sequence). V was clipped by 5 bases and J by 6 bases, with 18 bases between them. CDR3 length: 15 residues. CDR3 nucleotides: TGTGCCAGCAGTCCGGGTGAAACTCCGTCCAATGAGCAGTTCTTC. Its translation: CASSPGETPSNEQFF. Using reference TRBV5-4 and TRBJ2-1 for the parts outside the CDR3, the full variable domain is ETGVTQSPTHLIKTRGQQVTLRCSSQSGHNTVSWYQQALGQGPQFIFQYYREEENGRGNFPPRFSGLQFPNYSSELNVNALELDDSALYLCASSPGETPSNEQFFGPGTRLTVL.